This TCR beta chain originates from a study of CD8 T cells in Susac syndrome. Reverse transcription of about 0.5 to 1 ug RNA was carried out with random hexamers. MiXCR, applied by TCRdb to the immunoSEQ multiplex PCR reads, yields one record per CDR3 protein. The sample contains approximately 260,000 distinct CDR3 sequences, 90% to 96% of which appear only once. The Susac syndrome patients fit the recently defined diagnostic criteria for definite or probable disease. Points on this clonotype: What it binds is unknown.

The study, taken as a whole, reports: When the CD4+ T cell repertoires of patients with Susac syndrome were examined, they did not show any clonal expansion.

Trimming at V came to 3 bases and at J to 6 bases, leaving 10 bases not matched to a gene. The CDR3 spans 16 residues. CDR1 and CDR2 from the germline V gene are SGHDT and YYEEEE. The sequenced sample was CD4+ T cells from PBMCs. The chain combines TRBV5-6 with TRBJ2-1; 9 bases are a match to TRBD2. The source is a human donor with Susac syndrome. The CDR3 DNA reads as TGTGCCAGCAGCTCCTCTCTAGCGGGGCGCGGCAATGAGCAGTTCTTC. Residues: CASSSSLAGRGNEQFF.